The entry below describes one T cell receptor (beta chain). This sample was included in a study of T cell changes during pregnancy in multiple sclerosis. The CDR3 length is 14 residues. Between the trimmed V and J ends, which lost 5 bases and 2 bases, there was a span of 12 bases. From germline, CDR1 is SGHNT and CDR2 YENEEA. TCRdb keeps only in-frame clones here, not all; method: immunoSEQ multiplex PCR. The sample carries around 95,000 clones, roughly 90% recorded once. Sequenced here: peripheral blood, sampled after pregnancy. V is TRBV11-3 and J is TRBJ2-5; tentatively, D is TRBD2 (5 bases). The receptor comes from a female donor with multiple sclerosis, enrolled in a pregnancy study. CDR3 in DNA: TGTGCCAGCAGCCCCAATCGGGGACAAGAGACCCAGTACTTC. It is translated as CASSPNRGQETQYF.